This T cell receptor (beta chain) was documented in a study of tumor-infiltrating lymphocytes in oesophageal squamous cell carcinoma. TCRdb redid the calling of the PCR reads with MiXCR, one entry per CDR3 protein. The sample includes around 12,000 distinct CDR3 sequences, just under 55% of them seen just once. The CDR3 spans 13 residues. Germline CDR1 MNHEY, CDR2 SVGEGT. V gave up 2 bases and J gave up 6 bases, with 8 bases separating them. The chain combines TRBV6-2 or TRBV6-3 with TRBJ2-1; D is possibly TRBD2 (6 bases). This TCR derives from a female donor with esophageal squamous cell carcinoma. The sample consisted of esophageal tumor tissue. This CDR3 reads CASSYRGLNEQFF. CDR3 bases: TGTGCCAGCAGTTACCGGGGACTCAATGAGCAGTTCTTC.